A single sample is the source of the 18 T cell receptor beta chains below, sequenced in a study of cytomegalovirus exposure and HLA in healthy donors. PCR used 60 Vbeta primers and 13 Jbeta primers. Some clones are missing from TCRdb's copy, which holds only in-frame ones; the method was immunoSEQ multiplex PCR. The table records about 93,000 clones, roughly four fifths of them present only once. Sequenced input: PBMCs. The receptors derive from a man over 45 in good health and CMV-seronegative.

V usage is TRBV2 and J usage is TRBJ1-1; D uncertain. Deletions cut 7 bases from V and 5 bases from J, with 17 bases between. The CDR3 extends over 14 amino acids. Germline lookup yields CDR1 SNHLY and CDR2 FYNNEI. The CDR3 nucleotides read TGTGCCAGCAATGTGGGCGGGTCGAATACTGAAGCTTTCTTT. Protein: CASNVGGSNTEAFF.

The DNA for the CDR3 is TGTGCCACCCGGGGAACCGGGGAGCTGTTTTTT. Translated: CATRGTGELFF. V usage is TRBV5-4 and J usage is TRBJ2-2; D might be TRBD2 (5 bases). The CDR3 loop spans 11 amino acids. CDR1 SGHNT and CDR2 YYREEE come from the germline V gene (reference sequence). V dropped 9 bases and J dropped 5 bases, with 8 bases sitting between them.

DNA for the CDR3: TGCGCCAGCAGCTTGGAGGGGAATGCGAGGACAGATACGCAGTATTTT. Encoded protein: CASSLEGNARTDTQYF. V usage is TRBV5-1 and J usage is TRBJ2-3; D is possibly TRBD1 (5 bases). The CDR3 runs 16 residues. The germline V gene has CDR1 SGHRS and CDR2 YFSETQ. The V end was cut by 0 bases, the J end by 3 bases, with 14 bases between.

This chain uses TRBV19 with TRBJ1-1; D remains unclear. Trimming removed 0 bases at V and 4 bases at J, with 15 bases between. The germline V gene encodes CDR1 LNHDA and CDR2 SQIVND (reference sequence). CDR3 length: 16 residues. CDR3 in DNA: TGTGCCAGTAGTATAGATCTCTTCGTGGAGGGCACTGAAGCTTTCTTT. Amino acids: CASSIDLFVEGTEAFF.

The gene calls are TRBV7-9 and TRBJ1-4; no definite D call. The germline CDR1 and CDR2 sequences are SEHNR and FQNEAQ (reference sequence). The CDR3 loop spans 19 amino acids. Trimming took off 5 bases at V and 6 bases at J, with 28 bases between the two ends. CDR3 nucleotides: TGTGCCAGCAGCCGACGTTTCCTAGGAGAGCGCGGCGGAGATGAAAAACTGTTTTTT. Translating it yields CASSRRFLGERGGDEKLFF.

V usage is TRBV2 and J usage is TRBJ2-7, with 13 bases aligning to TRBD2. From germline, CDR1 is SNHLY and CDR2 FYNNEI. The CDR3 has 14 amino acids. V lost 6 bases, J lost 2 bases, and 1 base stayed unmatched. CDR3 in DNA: TGTGCCAGCAGGGGACTAGCGGGGACCTACGAGCAGTACTTC. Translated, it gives CASRGLAGTYEQYF.

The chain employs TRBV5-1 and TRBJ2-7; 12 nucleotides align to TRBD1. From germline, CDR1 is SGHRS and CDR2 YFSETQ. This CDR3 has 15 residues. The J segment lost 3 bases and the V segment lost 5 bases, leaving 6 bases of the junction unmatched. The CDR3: CASRPGTGGFYEQYF. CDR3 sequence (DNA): TGCGCCAGCAGGCCCGGGACAGGGGGCTTCTACGAGCAGTACTTC.

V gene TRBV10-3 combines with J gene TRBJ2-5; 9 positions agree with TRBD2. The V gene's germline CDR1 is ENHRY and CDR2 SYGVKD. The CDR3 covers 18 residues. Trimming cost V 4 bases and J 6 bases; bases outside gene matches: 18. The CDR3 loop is CAISGANDSGRPQKTQYF. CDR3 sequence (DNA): TGTGCCATCAGTGGGGCTAATGATAGCGGGAGACCTCAGAAGACCCAGTACTTC.

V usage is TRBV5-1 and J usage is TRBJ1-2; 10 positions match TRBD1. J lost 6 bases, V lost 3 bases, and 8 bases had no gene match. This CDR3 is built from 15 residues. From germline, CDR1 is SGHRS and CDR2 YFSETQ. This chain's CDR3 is CASSSRTGGSDGYTF. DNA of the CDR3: TGCGCCAGCAGCTCCCGGACAGGGGGGTCTGATGGCTACACCTTC. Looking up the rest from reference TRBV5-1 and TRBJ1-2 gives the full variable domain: KAGVTQTPRYLIKTRGQQVTLSCSPISGHRSVSWYQQTPGQGLQFLFEYFSETQRNKGNFPGRFSGRQFSNSRSEMNVSTLELGDSALYLCASSSRTGGSDGYTFGSGTRLTVV.

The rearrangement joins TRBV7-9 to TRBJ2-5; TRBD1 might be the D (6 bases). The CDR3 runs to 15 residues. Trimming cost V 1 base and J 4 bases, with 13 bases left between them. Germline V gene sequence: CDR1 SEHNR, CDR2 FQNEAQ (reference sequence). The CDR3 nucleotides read TGTGCCAGCAGCTTAGAGGTGGGCAGGGGAGAGACCCAGTACTTC. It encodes CASSLEVGRGETQYF.

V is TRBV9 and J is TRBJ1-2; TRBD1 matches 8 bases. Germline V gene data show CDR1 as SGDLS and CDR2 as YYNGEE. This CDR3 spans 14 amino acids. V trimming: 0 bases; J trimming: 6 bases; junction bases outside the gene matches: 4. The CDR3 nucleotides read TGTGCCAGCAGCGTAGGGACAGGGTATAATGGCTACACCTTC. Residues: CASSVGTGYNGYTF.

The DNA for the CDR3 is TGTGCCAGCAGTTCGATCGAAGCGGGATTATATAGAGAGACCCAGTACTTC. This encodes CASSSIEAGLYRETQYF. The chain couples TRBV28 to TRBJ2-5, with TRBD2 matching 7 bases. This CDR3 is 17 amino acids long. Germline CDR1 is MDHEN and CDR2 is SYDVKM. Losses at the gene ends were 4 bases for V and 4 bases for J; bases not matched to a gene: 15.

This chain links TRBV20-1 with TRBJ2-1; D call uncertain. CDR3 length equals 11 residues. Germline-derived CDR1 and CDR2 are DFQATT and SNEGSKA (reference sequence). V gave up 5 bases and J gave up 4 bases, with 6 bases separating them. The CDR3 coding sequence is TGCAGTGCTCAGTCTTACAATGAGCAGTTCTTC. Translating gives CSAQSYNEQFF.

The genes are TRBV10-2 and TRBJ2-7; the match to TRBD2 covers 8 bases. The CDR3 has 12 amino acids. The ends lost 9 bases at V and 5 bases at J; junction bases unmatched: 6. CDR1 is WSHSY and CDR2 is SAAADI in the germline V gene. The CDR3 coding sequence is TGCGCCAGTAGCGGGACGGCCAACGAGCAGTACTTC. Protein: CASSGTANEQYF.

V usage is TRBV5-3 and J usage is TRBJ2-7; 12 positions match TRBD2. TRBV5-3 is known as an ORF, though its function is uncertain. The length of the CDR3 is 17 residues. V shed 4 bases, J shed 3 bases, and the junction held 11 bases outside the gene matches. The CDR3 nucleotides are TGTGCCAGAAGCCCCTCCAAACGACTAGCGGGAGACTACGAGCAGTACTTC. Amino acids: CARSPSKRLAGDYEQYF.

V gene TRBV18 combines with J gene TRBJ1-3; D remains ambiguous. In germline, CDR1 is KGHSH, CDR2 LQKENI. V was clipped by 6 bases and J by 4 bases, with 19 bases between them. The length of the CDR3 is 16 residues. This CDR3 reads CASSAYSSVTGNTIYF. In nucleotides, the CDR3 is TGTGCCAGCTCGGCCTACAGTAGTGTAACCGGAAACACCATATATTTT.

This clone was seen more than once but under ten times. The CDR3 reads CASSQDGWLRNTGELFF. CDR3 DNA: TGCGCCAGCAGCCAAGACGGGTGGCTCCGGAACACCGGGGAGCTGTTTTTT. V usage is TRBV4-3 and J usage is TRBJ2-2; the D is unclear. V was cut by 0 bases and J by 1 base, with 12 bases left in between. Per the germline V gene, CDR1 is LGHNA and CDR2 is YSLEER. The CDR3 length is 17 residues.

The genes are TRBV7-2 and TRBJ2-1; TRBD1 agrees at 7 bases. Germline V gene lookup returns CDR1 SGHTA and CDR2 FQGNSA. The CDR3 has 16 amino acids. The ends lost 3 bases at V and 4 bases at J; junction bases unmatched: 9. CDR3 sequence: CASSFFGTVAYNEQFF. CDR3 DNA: TGTGCCAGCAGCTTTTTCGGGACAGTTGCTTACAATGAGCAGTTCTTC.